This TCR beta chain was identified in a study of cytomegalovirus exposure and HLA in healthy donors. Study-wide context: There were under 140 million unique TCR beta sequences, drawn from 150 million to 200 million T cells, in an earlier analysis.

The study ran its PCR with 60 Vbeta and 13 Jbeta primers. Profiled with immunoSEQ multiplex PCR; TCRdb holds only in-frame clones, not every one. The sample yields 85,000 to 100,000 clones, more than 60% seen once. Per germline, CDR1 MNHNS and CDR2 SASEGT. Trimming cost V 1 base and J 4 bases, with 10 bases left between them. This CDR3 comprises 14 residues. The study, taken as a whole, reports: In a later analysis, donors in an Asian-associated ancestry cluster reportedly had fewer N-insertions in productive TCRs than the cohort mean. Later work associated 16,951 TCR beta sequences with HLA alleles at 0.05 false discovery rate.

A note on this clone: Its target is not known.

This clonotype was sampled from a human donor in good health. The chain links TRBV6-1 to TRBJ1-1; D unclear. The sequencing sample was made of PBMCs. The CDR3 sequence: CASSEGGVGTEAFF. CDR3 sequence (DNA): TGTGCCAGCAGTGAAGGGGGAGTGGGCACTGAAGCTTTCTTT.